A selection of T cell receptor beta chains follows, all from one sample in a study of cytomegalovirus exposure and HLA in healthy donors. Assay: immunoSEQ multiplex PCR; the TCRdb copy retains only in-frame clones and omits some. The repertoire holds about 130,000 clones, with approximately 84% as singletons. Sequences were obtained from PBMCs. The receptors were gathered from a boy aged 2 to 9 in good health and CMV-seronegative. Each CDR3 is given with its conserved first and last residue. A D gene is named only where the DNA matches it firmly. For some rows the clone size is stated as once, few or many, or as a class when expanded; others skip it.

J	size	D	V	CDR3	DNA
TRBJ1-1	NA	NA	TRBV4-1	CASSQDVGPSEAFF	TGCGCCAGCAGCCAAGATGTGGGGCCGTCTGAAGCTTTCTTT
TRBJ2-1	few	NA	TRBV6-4	CASSSGNSYNEQFF	TGTGCCAGCAGCTCAGGGAACTCCTACAATGAGCAGTTCTTC
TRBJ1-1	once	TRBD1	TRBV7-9	CASSPGGQENTEAFF	TGTGCCAGCAGCCCAGGGGGACAGGAGAACACTGAAGCTTTCTTT
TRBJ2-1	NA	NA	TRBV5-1	CASSLAGSNEQFF	TGCGCCAGCAGCTTGGCCGGGAGCAATGAGCAGTTCTTC
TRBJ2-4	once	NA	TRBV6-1	CASSALSTGNIQYF	TGTGCCAGCAGTGCTCTATCGACAGGAAACATTCAGTACTTC
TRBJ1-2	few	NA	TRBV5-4	CASSLGLSGYGYTF	TGTGCCAGCAGCTTGGGGTTGTCAGGGTATGGCTACACCTTC
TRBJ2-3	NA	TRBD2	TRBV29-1	CSVDRAGGSPLDTQYF	TGCAGCGTTGATAGGGCCGGGGGGTCTCCCTTAGATACGCAGTATTTT
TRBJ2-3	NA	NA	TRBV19	CARVFLGRDTQYF	TGTGCCAGGGTTTTTCTAGGGAGGGATACGCAGTATTTT
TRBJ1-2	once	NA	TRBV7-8	CASSLEAWAYGYTF	TGTGCCAGCAGCTTAGAGGCATGGGCCTATGGCTACACCTTC
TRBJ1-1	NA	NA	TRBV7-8	CASTLGPGRDIEAFF	TGTGCCAGCACCCTGGGCCCAGGGAGGGATATTGAAGCTTTCTTT
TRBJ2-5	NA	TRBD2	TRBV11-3	CASSFRSAGANQETQYF	TGTGCCAGCAGCTTTAGATCGGCGGGAGCGAACCAAGAGACCCAGTACTTC
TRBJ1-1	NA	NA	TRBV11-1	CASSLDRNTEAFF	TGTGCCAGCAGCTTAGACAGGAACACTGAAGCTTTCTTT
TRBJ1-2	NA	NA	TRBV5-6	CASSFLGKWTGDGYTF	TGTGCCAGCAGCTTCCTGGGGAAATGGACGGGGGATGGCTACACCTTC
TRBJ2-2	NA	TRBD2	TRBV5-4	CASSLASGGAKHGELFF	TGTGCCAGCAGCTTGGCCAGCGGGGGGGCCAAGCACGGGGAGCTGTTTTTT
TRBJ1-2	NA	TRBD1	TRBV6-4	CASSVEDRGGGYTF	TGTGCCAGCAGTGTCGAGGACAGGGGCGGAGGCTACACCTTC
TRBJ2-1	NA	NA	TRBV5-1	CASSLAGVYNEQFF	TGCGCCAGCAGCCTGGCAGGGGTCTACAATGAGCAGTTCTTC
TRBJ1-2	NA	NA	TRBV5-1	CASSLTIATGSTHYGYTF	TGCGCCAGCAGCTTGACCATAGCGACAGGTTCCACACACTATGGCTACACCTTC
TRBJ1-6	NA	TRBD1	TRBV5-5	CASSNSLGTVGNSPLHF	TGTGCCAGCAGCAACTCTCTTGGGACAGTTGGTAATTCACCCCTCCACTTT
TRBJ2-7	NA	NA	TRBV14	CASSLIFLDTLEGYEQYF	TGTGCCAGCAGCCTGATCTTTTTAGACACCCTCGAAGGCTACGAGCAGTACTTC
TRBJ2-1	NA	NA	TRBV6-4	CASSQSSSYNEQFF	TGTGCCAGCAGCCAGTCTAGCTCCTACAATGAGCAGTTCTTC
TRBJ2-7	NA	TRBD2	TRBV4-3	CASSQDLAGGLMNEQYF	TGCGCCAGCAGCCAAGATTTAGCGGGGGGGCTAATGAACGAGCAGTACTTC
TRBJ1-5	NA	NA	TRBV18	CASSPEFRRGNQPQHF	TGTGCCAGCTCACCGGAGTTTAGGCGGGGCAATCAGCCCCAGCATTTT
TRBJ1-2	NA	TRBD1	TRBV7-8	CASSLGTGKPNGGDSNYGYTF	TGCGCCAGCAGCCTCGGGACAGGGAAGCCGAATGGGGGGGATTCCAACTATGGCTACACCTTC
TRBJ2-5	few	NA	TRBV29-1	CSVDVGVRGFLQETQYF	TGCAGCGTTGATGTTGGAGTCAGGGGATTTCTTCAAGAGACCCAGTACTTC
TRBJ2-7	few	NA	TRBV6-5	CATKSPLHEQYF	TGTGCCACCAAGAGCCCACTCCACGAGCAGTACTTC
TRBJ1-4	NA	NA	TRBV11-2	CASSRDINEKLFF	TGTGCCAGCAGCCGGGATATTAATGAAAAACTGTTTTTT
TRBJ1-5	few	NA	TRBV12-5	CASGLITQGRAEPQHF	TGTGCTAGTGGTTTGATAACCCAGGGGAGAGCGGAGCCCCAGCATTTT
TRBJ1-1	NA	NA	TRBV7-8	CASSQVGGGRLNTEAFF	TGTGCCAGCAGCCAAGTCGGCGGGGGCCGTTTGAACACTGAAGCTTTCTTT
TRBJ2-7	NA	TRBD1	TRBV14	CASSPRTGHNYEQYF	TGTGCCAGCAGCCCCCGGACAGGGCATAACTACGAGCAGTACTTC
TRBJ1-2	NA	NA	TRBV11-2	CASSLGQGGYGYTF	TGTGCCAGCAGCTTAGGTCAGGGAGGATATGGCTACACCTTC
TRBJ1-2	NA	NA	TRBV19	CASWGVGYTF	TGTGCCAGTTGGGGGGTTGGCTACACCTTC
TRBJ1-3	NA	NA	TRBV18	CASSPLFRGPSSGNTIYF	TGTGCCAGCTCACCACTCTTTAGGGGCCCGAGCTCTGGAAACACCATATATTTT
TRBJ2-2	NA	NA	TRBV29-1	CSVEDDRGGYNTGELFF	TGCAGCGTTGAAGATGATAGGGGGGGCTATAACACCGGGGAGCTGTTTTTT
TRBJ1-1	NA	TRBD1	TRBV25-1	CASSDPGQAENTEAFF	TGTGCCAGCAGTGACCCCGGACAGGCGGAGAACACTGAAGCTTTCTTT
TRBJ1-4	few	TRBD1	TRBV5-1	CASTTGQGNGKLFF	TGCGCCAGCACCACGGGACAGGGGAACGGAAAACTGTTTTTT
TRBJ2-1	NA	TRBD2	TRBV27	CASSREGVSSYNEQFF	TGTGCCAGCAGCAGGGAGGGAGTTAGTTCCTACAATGAGCAGTTCTTC
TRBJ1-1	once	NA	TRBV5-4	CASSLVDTKEAFF	TGTGCCAGCAGCTTGGTGGACACGAAAGAAGCTTTCTTT
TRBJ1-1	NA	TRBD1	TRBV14	CASSRFGTGGQKSTEAFF	TGTGCCAGCAGCCGATTCGGGACAGGGGGCCAGAAGAGCACTGAAGCTTTCTTT
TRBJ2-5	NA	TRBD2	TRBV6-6	CASSQTSGGQETQYF	TGTGCCAGCAGTCAGACTAGCGGGGGCCAAGAGACCCAGTACTTC
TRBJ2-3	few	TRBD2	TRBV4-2	CASSQVSGAGGDTQYF	TGTGCCAGCAGCCAAGTAAGCGGGGCCGGAGGAGATACGCAGTATTTT
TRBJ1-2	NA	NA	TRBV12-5	CASGLVLHHDYGYTF	TGTGCTAGTGGTTTGGTACTTCACCATGACTATGGCTACACCTTC
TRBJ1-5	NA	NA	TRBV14	CASSQGGSNQPQHF	TGTGCCAGCAGCCAAGGAGGTAGCAATCAGCCCCAGCATTTT
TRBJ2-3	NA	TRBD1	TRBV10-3	CAISESQILTGTVDTQYF	TGTGCCATCAGTGAATCCCAAATTCTGACAGGGACGGTGGATACGCAGTATTTT
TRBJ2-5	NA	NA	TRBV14	CASSFQRAPAGETQYF	TGTGCCAGCAGCTTCCAGCGGGCTCCCGCGGGAGAGACCCAGTACTTC
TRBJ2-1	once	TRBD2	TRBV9	CASSGGGLAGEQFF	TGTGCCAGCAGCGGGGGGGGCCTAGCGGGAGAGCAGTTCTTC
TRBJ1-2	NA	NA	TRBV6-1	CASSPSGGYTF	TGTGCCAGCAGCCCCTCGGGGGGCTACACCTTC
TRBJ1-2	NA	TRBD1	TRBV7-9	CASSGSGTGYGYTF	TGTGCCAGCAGCGGATCCGGGACAGGCTATGGCTACACCTTC
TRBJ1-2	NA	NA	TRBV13	CASSPPGRGNGYTF	TGTGCCAGCAGCCCCCCGGGCAGGGGAAATGGCTACACCTTC